Below are 27 T cell receptor beta chains sequenced from a single sample in a study of T cell responses to AZD1222 COVID-19 vaccine. Profiling relied on immunoSEQ multiplex PCR, and the TCRdb table lists in-frame clones only, not all of them. The sample consists of approximately 150,000 clones, 85% to 95% of them appearing once. The sequencing here drew on peripheral blood, taken on day 0 of AZD1222 vaccination. The source of these receptors is an adult in good health.

CDR3 sequence reads: CASAGGGTNEKLFF. Here the CDR3 DNA reads TGTGCCAGCGCCGGGGGAGGTACTAATGAAAAACTGTTTTTT. The chain employs TRBV6-4 and TRBJ1-4; weak D call: TRBD1 (5 bases). The V end lost 8 bases, the J end lost 2 bases, and 12 bases lay between the germline ends. The CDR3 is 14 amino acids. Germline V gene lookup returns CDR1 MRHNA and CDR2 SNTAGT.

V usage is TRBV4-1 and J usage is TRBJ2-1; the D call may be TRBD1 or TRBD2 (5 bases each). The CDR3 length is 18 residues. The ends were cut back, 0 bases at V and 6 bases at J, with 21 bases in the middle. CDR1 and CDR2 (germline): MGHRA, YSYEKL. The CDR3 DNA sequence: TGCGCCAGCAGCCAAGATCGGTCGGGGCCGGGGTATACCAATGAGCAGTTCTTC. Translation gives CASSQDRSGPGYTNEQFF.

On this clone itself: At one end, the junction sequence differs from germline, possibly due to a read error. The CDR3 reads CASSLWGSTIGDTQYF. Here the CDR3 DNA reads TGTGCCAGCAGTCTATGGGGGTCCACTATCGGGGATACGCAGTATTTT. The chain joins TRBV28 to TRBJ2-3, with D perhaps matching TRBD1 or TRBD2 (5 bases each). The germline V gene encodes CDR1 MDHEN and CDR2 SYDVKM. This CDR3 is built from 16 residues.

CDR3 DNA sequence: TGCGCCAGCAGCCAAGGGCTTAGCGATGGCTACACCTTC. Translating gives CASSQGLSDGYTF. The chain is built from TRBV4-1 and TRBJ1-2; no reliable D call. This CDR3 has 13 amino acids. Germline-derived CDR1 and CDR2 are MGHRA and YSYEKL. V was trimmed by 1 base and J by 6 bases, leaving 9 bases between them.

This chain links TRBV19 with TRBJ1-5, with D perhaps matching TRBD1 (6 bases). This CDR3 comprises 15 residues. Trimming removed 9 bases at V and 1 base at J, with 16 bases between. Germline lookup yields CDR1 LNHDA and CDR2 SQIVND (reference sequence). The CDR3 DNA is TGTGCCAGCGGACAGAAGCTTAGCAGCAATCAGCCCCAGCATTTT. Residues: CASGQKLSSNQPQHF.

Details on this clone: The junction does not match germline at one end; this may be a read error. The rearrangement uses TRBV19 and TRBJ1-1, with 8 positions matching TRBD1. CDR3 length: 14 amino acids. Germline V gene sequence: CDR1 LNHDA, CDR2 SQIVND (reference sequence). The CDR3 region is CASSIGTGNTEAFF. The DNA for the CDR3 is TGTGCTAGTAGCATCGGGACAGGTAACACTGAAGCTTTCTTT.

The chain couples TRBV24-1 to TRBJ1-2, with TRBD1 matching over 7 bases. The CDR3 has 14 residues. The ends lost 4 bases at V and 6 bases at J; junction bases unmatched: 7. Germline-derived CDR1 and CDR2 are KGHDR and SFDVKD. In DNA form, the CDR3 reads TGTGCCACCAGTGAGACGACAGGGACCAATGGCTACACCTTC. This encodes CATSETTGTNGYTF.

V and J are TRBV3-1 (or the pseudogene TRBV3-2) and TRBJ1-2; 7 bases fit TRBD1. Trimming cost V 1 base and J 8 bases; bases outside gene matches: 4. CDR1 LGHDT and CDR2 YNNKEL come from the germline V gene (reference sequence). This CDR3 is built from 13 residues. The CDR3 region is CASSQGQGQGYTF. The CDR3 DNA sequence: TGTGCCAGCAGCCAAGGACAGGGACAGGGCTACACCTTC.

The V call is TRBV2, the J call TRBJ1-2; 8 bases are a match to TRBD1. V lost 3 bases to trimming and J lost 3 bases; unmatched junction nucleotides: 3. The germline CDR1 and CDR2 sequences are SNHLY and FYNNEI. CDR3 length: 14 residues. Here the CDR3 reads CASSDRGRHYGYTF. The DNA for the CDR3 is TGTGCCAGCAGTGACAGGGGGCGCCACTATGGCTACACCTTC.

A few counts support this clone. The chain carries TRBV12-3 or TRBV12-4 and TRBJ1-2; tentatively, D is TRBD1 (5 bases). This CDR3 region has 13 residues. Trimming pared 0 bases from V and 8 bases from J, leaving 10 bases between. The CDR3 DNA sequence: TGTGCCAGCAGTTTAGCCCAGGGTCGCGGCTACACCTTC. It specifies CASSLAQGRGYTF.

This clone was detected only once. The chain links TRBV7-9 to TRBJ2-1; D remains ambiguous. This CDR3 is built from 14 residues. The V gene's germline CDR1 is SEHNR and CDR2 FQNEAQ (reference sequence). The V end lost 2 bases, the J end lost 5 bases, and 10 bases lay between the germline ends. The CDR3 reads CASSLPGRNNEQFF. The CDR3 coding sequence is TGTGCCAGCAGCTTACCCGGCAGAAACAATGAGCAGTTCTTC. The full variable domain, rest sourced from reference TRBV7-9 and TRBJ2-1, is DTGVSQNPRHKITKRGQNVTFRCDPISEHNRLYWYRQTLGQGPEFLTYFQNEAQLEKSRLLSDRFSAERPKGSFSTLEIQRTEQGDSAMYLCASSLPGRNNEQFFGPGTRLTVL.

V usage is TRBV7-6 and J usage is TRBJ1-1; D not resolved. With 5 bases removed from V and 11 bases from J, the gap between germline ends came to 15 bases. CDR1 and CDR2 (germline): SGHVS, FNYEAQ. The CDR3 has 12 amino acids. The CDR3 sequence is CASSPFSREAFF. As DNA, the CDR3 is TGTGCCAGCAGCCCCTTCTCTCGGGAGGCTTTCTTT.

The rearrangement links TRBV11-2 to TRBJ2-5; a weak D match, TRBD1 (5 bases). The germline V gene encodes CDR1 SGHAT and CDR2 FQNNGV. There are 13 residues in the CDR3. Trimming took 1 base from V and 14 from J, leaving 17 bases between them. The CDR3 protein is CASSLGIRAFPYF. CDR3 nucleotides: TGTGCCAGCAGCTTAGGAATCAGGGCTTTCCCTTACTTC.

This clone was observed a handful of times. The chain combines TRBV7-8 with TRBJ2-3; no clear D gene. Germline V gene lookup returns CDR1 SGHVS and CDR2 FQNEAQ. The CDR3 has 11 amino acids. Deletions cut 0 bases from V and 8 bases from J, with 3 bases between. In DNA, the CDR3 is TGTGCCAGCAGCTTAGCTAGTACGCAGTATTTT. Protein sequence: CASSLASTQYF.

This rearrangement joins TRBV2 to TRBJ2-5, with D perhaps matching TRBD1 (6 bases). The length of the CDR3 is 14 residues. In germline, CDR1 is SNHLY, CDR2 FYNNEI. The ends were cut back, 5 bases at V and 1 base at J, with 11 bases in the middle. The CDR3 here is CASSQRTVQETQYF. The CDR3 DNA follows: TGTGCCAGCAGTCAACGGACAGTCCAAGAGACCCAGTACTTC.

The chain carries TRBV12-3 or TRBV12-4 and TRBJ2-1, with no clear D. Trimming removed 2 bases from V and 8 bases from J, with 7 bases in between. There are 12 residues in the CDR3. The CDR3 DNA reads TGTGCCAGCAGTTTATTGGGCCATGAGCAGTTCTTC. As protein: CASSLLGHEQFF.

This clone was counted a single time. J is TRBJ1-5 and V is TRBV9; possible D gene TRBD1, 5 bases. Trimming pared 4 bases from V and 0 bases from J, leaving 8 bases between. The CDR3 has 14 amino acids. Germline V CDR1 and CDR2: SGDLS, YYNGEE. The CDR3 coding sequence is TGTGCCAGCAGCCCGGGGGTTAGCAATCAGCCCCAGCATTTT. Protein product: CASSPGVSNQPQHF.

The genes are TRBV27 and TRBJ1-5, with TRBD1 matching 7 bases. CDR3 length: 14 residues. After removal of 5 bases from V and 4 bases from J, the junction contained 5 bases not matched to a gene. Germline V gene data show CDR1 as MNHEY and CDR2 as SMNVEV (reference sequence). CDR3 residues: CASSPTGANQPQHF. CDR3 nucleotide sequence: TGTGCCAGCAGTCCCACAGGGGCAAATCAGCCCCAGCATTTT.

J is TRBJ1-1 and V is TRBV7-9, with D hard to call. The germline V gene has CDR1 SEHNR and CDR2 FQNEAQ (reference sequence). The CDR3 is 13 residues long. Trimming cost V 5 bases and J 0 bases, with 7 bases left between them. The CDR3 bases are TGTGCCAGCAGCCTCAGTATGAACACTGAAGCTTTCTTT. This sequence encodes CASSLSMNTEAFF. The complete variable domain, with remaining parts taken from reference TRBV7-9 and TRBJ1-1, reads DTGVSQNPRHKITKRGQNVTFRCDPISEHNRLYWYRQTLGQGPEFLTYFQNEAQLEKSRLLSDRFSAERPKGSFSTLEIQRTEQGDSAMYLCASSLSMNTEAFFGQGTRLTVV.

Here the CDR3 DNA reads TGTGCCAGCAGTTACTCGCCGCGGGACGTTGGGGTAAATCAGCCCCAGCATTTT. Its translation is CASSYSPRDVGVNQPQHF. The chain recombines TRBV6-2 or TRBV6-3 with TRBJ1-5, with a weak D call TRBD1 (5 bases). From germline, CDR1 is MNHEY and CDR2 SVGEGT. V shed 0 bases and J shed 4 bases, with 19 bases lying between them. This CDR3 contains 18 residues.

The CDR3 loop reads CASSLVGAETEAFF. CDR3 nucleotide sequence: TGTGCCAGCAGCTTAGTGGGGGCAGAAACTGAAGCTTTCTTT. J is TRBJ1-1 and V is TRBV7-9, with D possibly being TRBD1 (6 bases). The V end was cut by 1 base, the J end by 5 bases, with 11 bases between. The CDR3 covers 14 residues. Germline V gene lookup returns CDR1 SEHNR and CDR2 FQNEAQ (reference sequence).

The chain uses TRBV18 and TRBJ1-4; 9 bases are a match to TRBD1. This CDR3 is 19 amino acids long. The germline V gene encodes CDR1 KGHSH and CDR2 LQKENI. V trimming: 2 bases; J trimming: 3 bases; junction bases outside the gene matches: 13. Here the CDR3 DNA reads TGTGCCAGCTCACCAGTACCACAGCGACAGGGGGGCCCTAATGAAAAACTGTTTTTT. This encodes CASSPVPQRQGGPNEKLFF.

This sequence joins TRBV15 and TRBJ1-4, with 7 positions matching TRBD1. Trimming removed 4 bases from V and 5 bases from J; junction bases left unmatched: 4. Germline V gene lookup returns CDR1 LNHNV and CDR2 YYDKDF (reference sequence). The CDR3 runs to 14 residues. In DNA form, the CDR3 reads TGTGCCACCAGCAACGACAGGGACAATGAAAAACTGTTTTTT. Translation gives CATSNDRDNEKLFF.

The chain carries TRBV5-1 and TRBJ1-2; 8 bases fit TRBD1. This CDR3 is 15 amino acids long. Unmatched junction bases numbered 7, after V lost 1 base and J lost 5 bases. The germline V gene encodes CDR1 SGHRS and CDR2 YFSETQ. In nucleotides, the CDR3 is TGCGCCAGCAGCTTGTTGCGGACAGGGTCTTATGGCTACACCTTC. It translates to CASSLLRTGSYGYTF.

V and J are TRBV5-4 and TRBJ1-3; 7 nucleotides agree with TRBD1. The V and J ends lost 2 bases and 1 base, in that order; junction bases with no gene match: 6. Germline CDR1 and CDR2: SGHNT and YYREEE (reference sequence). The CDR3 runs 16 residues. CDR3 region: CASSLPTGRSGNTIYF. CDR3 DNA: TGTGCCAGCAGCTTACCGACAGGGCGATCTGGAAACACCATATATTTT.

The rearrangement joins TRBV11-3 to TRBJ2-7, with D possibly being TRBD1 or TRBD2 (6 bases each). This CDR3 has 15 residues. CDR1 and CDR2 from the germline V gene are SGHNT and YENEEA. Trimming left V 3 bases short and J 0 bases short, with 12 bases between. The CDR3 DNA sequence: TGTGCCAGCAGCTTTGGAGGGGGGATCTCCTACGAGCAGTACTTC. Translation: CASSFGGGISYEQYF.

The chain has TRBV16 and TRBJ1-1; D perhaps matches TRBD1 (6 bases). V lost 3 bases, J lost 4 bases, and 9 bases lay in between. The CDR3 contains 13 residues. Germline V gene sequence: CDR1 KGHSY, CDR2 FQNENV. CDR3 amino acids: CASSQARGTEAFF. DNA for the CDR3: TGTGCCAGCAGCCAGGCCAGGGGCACTGAAGCTTTCTTT.